The 32 T cell receptor beta chains listed next were all sequenced from one sample in a study of blood T cell repertoires in COVID-19. Only in-frame clones appear in the TCRdb table, and some are missing; sequencing was by immunoSEQ multiplex PCR. The data show 200,000 to 250,000 clones, 85% seen once. Sequencing input: peripheral blood. All receptors derive from a woman in her 70s with COVID-19, enrolled during active disease.

This chain uses TRBV7-9 with TRBJ1-1; tentatively, D is TRBD1 (5 bases). Trimming left V 6 bases short and J 6 bases short, with 17 bases between. Germline CDR1 reads SEHNR; CDR2 reads FQNEAQ (reference sequence). This CDR3 has 14 residues. In nucleotides, the CDR3 is TGTGCCAGCAGTAACGCGGGGGGTAGCTCTGAAGCTTTCTTT. This translates into CASSNAGGSSEAFF.

The V and J genes are TRBV7-8 and TRBJ1-6, with 11 bases that match TRBD1. CDR1 and CDR2 from the germline V gene are SGHVS and FQNEAQ. CDR3 length: 17 residues. The V gene end was trimmed by 6 bases and the J gene end by 6 bases; junction bases not matched to a gene: 10. CDR3 nucleotide sequence: TGTGCCAGCAGACCTGCTCCGGGACAGGGGGTTAATTCACCCCTCCACTTT. As protein: CASRPAPGQGVNSPLHF. The full variable domain, completed using reference TRBV7-8 and TRBJ1-6, is GAGVSQSPRYKVAKRGQDVALRCDPISGHVSLFWYQQALGQGPEFLTYFQNEAQLDKSGLPSDRFFAERPEGSVSTLKIQRTQQEDSAVYLCASRPAPGQGVNSPLHFGNGTRLTVT.

The CDR3 protein is CASSQQETGNTIYF. CDR3 DNA: TGTGCCAGCTCCCAACAGGAGACTGGAAACACCATATATTTT. The rearrangement links TRBV18 to TRBJ1-3, with D possibly matching TRBD1 (5 bases). CDR1 is KGHSH and CDR2 is LQKENI in the germline V gene. Trimming stripped 6 bases from V and 2 bases from J, with 11 bases between. This CDR3 is built from 14 residues.

This rearrangement joins TRBV29-1 to TRBJ2-1; 9 bases align to TRBD2. This CDR3 spans 15 amino acids. Germline loops: CDR1 SQVTM, CDR2 ANQGSEA. CDR3 coding DNA: TGCTCCCTGTTAAGGGGCGGGAGGGCCCTCAATGAGCAGTTCTTC. Residues: CSLLRGGRALNEQFF.

The chain uses TRBV7-9 and TRBJ2-7; D is possibly TRBD2 (5 bases). The CDR3 runs to 14 residues. Germline V lookup: CDR1 SEHNR, CDR2 FQNEAQ (reference sequence). The V end lost 5 bases, the J end lost 1 base, and 12 bases lay between the germline ends. The CDR3 DNA reads TGTGCCAGCAGCCTATCCTCGGGGTCCTACGAGCAGTACTTC. Amino acid sequence: CASSLSSGSYEQYF.

The rearrangement links TRBV7-9 to TRBJ1-1, with TRBD1 as a possible D gene (6 bases). Germline assignment: CDR1 SEHNR and CDR2 FQNEAQ (reference sequence). The CDR3 totals 13 residues. V was clipped by 5 bases and J by 1 base, with 8 bases between them. CDR3 bases: TGTGCCAGCAGCCAACAGGGGAACACTGAAGCTTTCTTT. Encoded protein: CASSQQGNTEAFF.

This clone is a singleton in its sample. The sample carries other DNA sequences with the same CDR3. The J gene is TRBJ2-2, the V gene TRBV6-4; 10 positions match TRBD2. Germline CDR1 reads MRHNA; CDR2 reads SNTAGT. The ends lost 3 bases at V and 2 bases at J; junction bases unmatched: 3. This CDR3 is 16 amino acids long. This CDR3 reads CASSELAGPNTGELFF. The CDR3 DNA reads TGTGCCAGCAGTGAACTAGCGGGACCTAACACCGGGGAGCTGTTTTTT.

The chain uses TRBV7-3 and TRBJ1-1; D unclear. This CDR3 is built from 13 residues. Germline loops: CDR1 SGHTA, CDR2 FQGTGA. V was clipped by 6 bases and J by 5 bases, with 13 bases between them. The CDR3 reads CASRSRVDTEAFF. CDR3 sequence (DNA): TGTGCCAGCAGATCCCGTGTAGATACTGAAGCTTTCTTT.

A word on this clone: The junction differs from germline at one of its ends, possibly a read error. The chain uses TRBV7-7 and TRBJ2-5; the match to TRBD1 covers 9 bases. The CDR3 sequence is 14 residues long. Germline V gene sequence: CDR1 SSHAT, CDR2 FNYEAQ (reference sequence). CDR3 in DNA: TGTGCTAGCAGCAAAACAGGGGGCTTGGAGACCCAGTACTTC. Amino acids: CASSKTGGLETQYF. The variable domain in full, completed from reference TRBV7-7 and TRBJ2-5, reads GAGVSQSPRYKVTKRGQDVTLRCDPISSHATLYWYQQALGQGPEFLTYFNYEAQPDKSGLPSDRFSAERPEGSISTLTIQRTEQRDSAMYRCASSKTGGLETQYFGPGTRLLVL.

The V and J genes are TRBV5-4 and TRBJ2-3, with TRBD2 matching over 7 bases. CDR3 size: 15 residues. Germline V CDR1 and CDR2: SGHNT, YYREEE (reference sequence). Germline trimming cut 7 bases from V and 2 bases from J; bases unmatched to any gene: 10. CDR3 nucleotides: TGTGCCAGCGGAAGCGGAGCGGGAATCACAGATACGCAGTATTTT. Translation gives CASGSGAGITDTQYF.

The chain recombines TRBV7-9 with TRBJ2-2; possibly TRBD2 for D (5 bases). Trimming removed 7 bases from V and 5 bases from J, with 17 bases in between. CDR3 size: 15 residues. Germline V gene data show CDR1 as SEHNR and CDR2 as FQNEAQ (reference sequence). This CDR3 reads CASTPVGERTGELFF. The CDR3 DNA follows: TGTGCCAGCACCCCAGTCGGGGAGAGGACCGGGGAGCTGTTTTTT.

The J gene is TRBJ2-5, the V gene TRBV19; D may be TRBD2 (6 bases). CDR1 LNHDA and CDR2 SQIVND come from the germline V gene (reference sequence). The germline V and J ends were trimmed by 1 base and 1 base, with 10 bases remaining between them. The CDR3 loop spans 15 amino acids. CDR3 sequence: CASSIGRDFQETQYF. For the CDR3, the DNA is TGTGCCAGTAGTATAGGTCGGGACTTCCAAGAGACCCAGTACTTC.

The chain employs TRBV11-2 and TRBJ2-1; D is possibly TRBD1 (5 bases). CDR1 and CDR2 (germline): SGHAT, FQNNGV. The CDR3 extends over 15 amino acids. Trimming stripped 1 base from V and 2 bases from J, with 9 bases between. The CDR3 spells CASSLARDTYNEQFF. DNA for the CDR3: TGTGCCAGCAGCTTAGCCAGGGATACCTACAATGAGCAGTTCTTC.

The V and J genes are TRBV3-1 (or the pseudogene TRBV3-2) and TRBJ2-2, with TRBD2 identical over 8 bases. CDR1 is LGHDT, CDR2 YNNKEL, per germline (reference sequence). The length of the CDR3 is 15 residues. V was pared by 4 bases and J by 5 bases, with 6 bases of the junction left unmatched. CDR3 nucleotide sequence: TGTGCCAGCAGCCCGAGTGGCGGGGGGACCGGGGAGCTGTTTTTT. This codes for CASSPSGGGTGELFF.

As regards this clone: At one boundary the junction diverges from the germline segment, which might be a read error. The V gene is TRBV7-9, the J gene TRBJ1-2, with a tentative D call TRBD1 (5 bases). This CDR3 has 15 amino acids. Germline assignment: CDR1 SEHNR and CDR2 FQNEAQ (reference sequence). This CDR3 is CASSLAAPRASGYTF. In nucleotides, the CDR3 is TGTGCCAGCAGCCTAGCAGCCCCCAGGGCGAGTGGCTACACCTTC.

The chain couples TRBV19 to TRBJ1-1, with 9 bases identical to TRBD1. The CDR3 runs to 16 residues. Germline CDR1 reads LNHDA; CDR2 reads SQIVND (reference sequence). V was clipped by 9 bases and J by 3 bases; unmatched bases: 14. The CDR3 is CARRDRVVMDDTEAFF. CDR3 DNA sequence: TGTGCCAGGAGGGACAGGGTGGTTATGGATGACACTGAAGCTTTCTTT.

The V and J genes are TRBV7-9 and TRBJ1-2; D is uncertain. The V gene lost 5 bases and the J gene lost 6 bases, with 16 bases spanning the gap. The CDR3 contains 14 residues. Germline CDR1 reads SEHNR; CDR2 reads FQNEAQ (reference sequence). Written as DNA, the CDR3 is TGTGCCAGCAGCCCCACAGCACGGCTTAATGGCTACACCTTC. Translated, it gives CASSPTARLNGYTF.

The rearrangement uses TRBV7-2 and TRBJ1-6, with TRBD1 as a possible D gene (6 bases). CDR3 size: 14 residues. Germline CDR1 is SGHTA and CDR2 is FQGNSA. V lost 6 bases and J 14 bases, leaving 20 bases between the germline ends. CDR3 sequence (DNA): TGTGCCAGCAGGGCTACAGGGTCTCAATTCACCCTCCACTTT. Its translation: CASRATGSQFTLHF.

This clone has only a few counts. The chain uses TRBV4-3 and TRBJ1-4; 8 bases line up with TRBD1. V gave up 0 bases and J gave up 5 bases; unmatched junction bases: 8. CDR3 length: 17 residues. Germline V CDR1 and CDR2: LGHNA, YSLEER. CDR3 coding DNA: TGCGCCAGCAGCCAAGATAGGGCCAGGGGGCAAAATGAAAAACTGTTTTTT. This gives the protein CASSQDRARGQNEKLFF.

This clone was recorded once. J is TRBJ2-3 and V is TRBV28; 8 positions match TRBD1. The CDR3 is 17 residues long. J was trimmed by 0 bases and V by 4 bases; bases with no gene match: 9. In germline, CDR1 is MDHEN, CDR2 SYDVKM. This CDR3 is CASSSRTGRPSTDTQYF. The CDR3 nucleotides are TGTGCCAGCAGTTCGCGGACAGGGCGGCCCAGCACAGATACGCAGTATTTT.

This chain joins TRBV29-1 and TRBJ1-1; TRBD1 might be the D (5 bases). The length of the CDR3 is 13 residues. Germline CDR1 reads SQVTM; CDR2 reads ANQGSEA. The CDR3 DNA is TGCACCTATGGGGGGGGACGTAACACTGAAGCTTTCTTT. Translating gives CTYGGGRNTEAFF.

The chain has TRBV30 and TRBJ2-5; TRBD2 agrees at 7 bases. Germline V gene data show CDR1 as GTSNPN and CDR2 as SVGIG (reference sequence). The CDR3 loop spans 16 amino acids. V was clipped by 2 bases and J by 0 bases; unmatched bases: 9. The CDR3 here is CAWSPSLATYQETQYF. For the CDR3, the DNA is TGTGCCTGGAGTCCCTCACTAGCGACGTACCAAGAGACCCAGTACTTC.

The rearrangement joins TRBV6-5 to TRBJ1-6; TRBD1 might be the D (5 bases). This CDR3 has 14 amino acids. CDR1 MNHEY and CDR2 SVGAGI come from the germline V gene. Deletions cut 2 bases from V and 5 bases from J, with 7 bases between. CDR3 DNA: TGTGCCAGCAGTTACGGGGGGGATAATTCACCCCTCCACTTT. Its protein product is CASSYGGDNSPLHF.

The genes are TRBV10-3 and TRBJ2-3; 9 bases match TRBD1. Germline values: CDR1 ENHRY, CDR2 SYGVKD. The CDR3 length is 11 residues. Unmatched junction bases numbered 1, after V lost 5 bases and J lost 10 bases. The CDR3 region has the DNA TGTGCCATCAGTACAGGGGGCGCGCAGTATTTT. Protein product: CAISTGGAQYF.

This clone was detected once. The J gene is TRBJ1-5, the V gene TRBV6-1; TRBD1 aligns across 8 bases. The V segment lost 1 base and the J segment 4 bases; nucleotides outside the gene matches: 3. This CDR3 contains 15 residues. Germline values: CDR1 MNHNS, CDR2 SASEGT. The CDR3 DNA follows: TGTGCCAGCAGTGAAGTATGGACAGGGAATCAGCCCCAGCATTTT. This encodes CASSEVWTGNQPQHF.

This clone was seen only once. This chain connects TRBV19 to TRBJ2-6; tentative D call: TRBD1 (6 bases). The V gene's germline CDR1 is LNHDA and CDR2 SQIVND (reference sequence). The CDR3 covers 13 residues. The CDR3 DNA reads TGTGCAGCCGGGACATCTGGGGCCAACGTCCTGACTTTC. Its translation: CAAGTSGANVLTF.

The rearrangement uses TRBV19 and TRBJ2-1, with 8 bases fitting TRBD2. This CDR3 contains 14 residues. With 8 bases clipped from V and 4 bases from J, the junction kept 7 bases outside the gene matches. From germline, CDR1 is LNHDA and CDR2 SQIVND (reference sequence). CDR3 in amino acids: CASGSGGGYNEQFF. The CDR3, as DNA: TGTGCCAGTGGCTCCGGCGGGGGGTACAATGAGCAGTTCTTC.

The J gene is TRBJ1-6, the V gene TRBV7-6, with D perhaps matching TRBD1 (5 bases). CDR3 length: 15 residues. Germline V CDR1 and CDR2: SGHVS, FNYEAQ. V lost 1 base and J 9 bases, leaving 13 bases between the germline ends. CDR3 sequence (DNA): TGTGCCAGCAGCTTAGGAGGTCAGGGAAGTTCACCCCTCCACTTT. As protein: CASSLGGQGSSPLHF.

The chain recombines TRBV18 with TRBJ1-3; a possible D gene is TRBD1 (5 bases). Per the germline V gene, CDR1 is KGHSH and CDR2 is LQKENI. This CDR3 region has 17 residues. V dropped 3 bases and J dropped 4 bases, with 19 bases sitting between them. The CDR3 spells CASSPWGELEIGNTIYF. CDR3 bases: TGTGCCAGCTCACCTTGGGGGGAGTTAGAGATCGGAAACACCATATATTTT.

J is TRBJ1-1 and V is TRBV19; 8 bases fit TRBD1. The CDR3 spans 15 residues. The junction had 12 bases not matched to a gene; V was cut back by 4 bases and J by 8 bases. Germline loops: CDR1 LNHDA, CDR2 SQIVND (reference sequence). CDR3 in amino acids: CASSTRTGIKGEAFF. DNA for the CDR3: TGTGCCAGTAGTACACGGACAGGGATAAAGGGCGAAGCTTTCTTT.

V and J are TRBV6-5 and TRBJ1-1, with D maybe TRBD1 (5 bases). Germline V gives CDR1 MNHEY, CDR2 SVGAGI. The CDR3 spans 14 residues. V lost 2 bases, J lost 5 bases, and 12 bases lay in between. The CDR3 region has the DNA TGTGCCAGCAGTTACCGGGACGGGAGGACTGAAGCTTTCTTT. Translated: CASSYRDGRTEAFF.

The chain combines TRBV19 with TRBJ2-1, with 13 bases identical to TRBD2. V was clipped by 3 bases and J by 4 bases; unmatched bases: 9. This CDR3 contains 18 residues. The germline V gene has CDR1 LNHDA and CDR2 SQIVND (reference sequence). The CDR3 loop is CASSMGRLAGGYYNEQFF. The CDR3 DNA reads as TGTGCCAGTAGTATGGGGAGACTAGCGGGGGGATATTACAATGAGCAGTTCTTC. The full variable domain, with the rest looked up from reference TRBV19 and TRBJ2-1, is DGGITQSPKYLFRKEGQNVTLSCEQNLNHDAMYWYRQDPGQGLRLIYYSQIVNDFQKGDIAEGYSVSREKKESFPLTVTSAQKNPTAFYLCASSMGRLAGGYYNEQFFGPGTRLTVL.